What follows are 20 T cell receptor beta chains derived from one specimen sequenced in a study of T-cell memory formation after mild COVID-19. Using its own MiXCR run on the 5' RACE reads, TCRdb lists one record per CDR3 protein. The sample contains about 600,000 distinct CDR3 sequences, about 22% of which appear only once. The source material was PBMCs or a T cell subset sorted from them (not recorded which). These receptors came from an adult woman who had mild COVID-19 (a few samples of this study predate the infection). Cell type and time point are not known.

The rearrangement links TRBV25-1 to TRBJ2-2; D remains unclear. Germline CDR1 and CDR2: MGHDK and SYGVNS. The CDR3 is 15 amino acids. The germline V and J ends were trimmed by 8 bases and 4 bases, with 17 bases remaining between them. Here the CDR3 reads CASGSNPHLTGELFF. CDR3 sequence (DNA): TGTGCCAGCGGAAGCAACCCCCACCTCACCGGGGAGCTGTTTTTT. Full variable domain (missing parts from reference TRBV25-1 and TRBJ2-2): EADIYQTPRYLVIGTGKKITLECSQTMGHDKMYWYQQDPGMELHLIHYSYGVNSTEKGDLSSESTVSRIRTEHFPLTLESARPSHTSQYLCASGSNPHLTGELFFGEGSRLTVL.

The table lists this clonotype with a few counts. The chain has TRBV20-1 and TRBJ2-7; 7 nucleotides align to TRBD1. V was clipped by 5 bases and J by 0 bases; unmatched bases: 7. Germline assignment: CDR1 DFQATT and CDR2 SNEGSKA (reference sequence). CDR3 length: 14 residues. The CDR3: CSAQRGQSSYEQYF. The CDR3 coding sequence is TGCAGTGCTCAAAGGGGACAGAGCTCCTACGAGCAGTACTTC.

This clonotype was seen ten or more times. The V and J genes are TRBV6-5 and TRBJ2-3, with D possibly matching TRBD1 (5 bases). Germline CDR1 reads MNHEY; CDR2 reads SVGAGI. Trimming stripped 9 bases from V and 4 bases from J, with 8 bases between. The CDR3 is 11 residues long. The CDR3 here is CASEQADTQYF. The DNA of the CDR3 is TGTGCCAGTGAACAGGCAGATACGCAGTATTTT.

This clonotype occurred a few times. This sequence joins TRBV4-2 and TRBJ2-3; 8 bases agree with TRBD2. The CDR3 totals 16 residues. V lost 6 bases and J lost 2; bases outside the gene matches: 10. Germline V gives CDR1 LGHNA, CDR2 YNFKEQ. CDR3 bases: TGTGCCAGCAGACTAGTTAGTAGCGGGACCACAGATACGCAGTATTTT. This sequence encodes CASRLVSSGTTDTQYF.

V and J are TRBV7-3 and TRBJ2-7; 7 bases line up with TRBD2. The CDR3 sequence is 13 residues long. Germline values: CDR1 SGHTA, CDR2 FQGTGA. V shed 5 bases, J shed 3 bases, and the junction held 4 bases outside the gene matches. The chain's CDR3 is CASSPGTIYEQYF. In DNA, the CDR3 is TGTGCCAGCAGCCCCGGGACTATCTACGAGCAGTACTTC.

There are a few counts of this clonotype. The rearrangement joins TRBV5-1 to TRBJ1-2; D remains ambiguous. The V and J ends lost 0 bases and 4 bases respectively, with 16 bases between them. This CDR3 region has 16 residues. From germline, CDR1 is SGHRS and CDR2 YFSETQ. In nucleotides, the CDR3 is TGCGCCAGCAGCTTGGACGGAGGTCGGGGAGGCTATGGCTACACCTTC. Translated: CASSLDGGRGGYGYTF.

The chain combines TRBV5-1 with TRBJ1-2; 9 nucleotides align to TRBD1. The CDR3 sequence is 13 residues long. V was pared by 4 bases and J by 8 bases, with 6 bases of the junction left unmatched. Germline CDR1 is SGHRS and CDR2 is YFSETQ. CDR3 nucleotides: TGCGCCAGCAGCCAAGGGACAGGGAAGGGCTACACCTTC. Translated, it gives CASSQGTGKGYTF. The complete variable domain, with remaining parts taken from reference TRBV5-1 and TRBJ1-2, reads KAGVTQTPRYLIKTRGQQVTLSCSPISGHRSVSWYQQTPGQGLQFLFEYFSETQRNKGNFPGRFSGRQFSNSRSEMNVSTLELGDSALYLCASSQGTGKGYTFGSGTRLTVV.

The chain combines TRBV20-1 with TRBJ1-1, with 8 bases lining up with TRBD1. The germline gives CDR1 DFQATT, CDR2 SNEGSKA (reference sequence). With 3 bases clipped from V and 4 bases from J, the junction kept 10 bases outside the gene matches. The CDR3 length is 15 residues. This CDR3 reads CSASSSTGGITEAFF. CDR3 nucleotide sequence: TGCAGTGCTAGTAGTTCCACAGGGGGGATCACTGAAGCTTTCTTT.

This clonotype was counted between two and nine times. This chain links TRBV9 with TRBJ1-2; D is unresolved. The CDR3 is made up of 15 amino acids. CDR1 is SGDLS and CDR2 is YYNGEE in the germline V gene. Trimming removed 0 bases from V and 2 bases from J, with 11 bases in between. The CDR3 loop reads CASSVEEGNNYGYTF. The CDR3 region has the DNA TGTGCCAGCAGCGTAGAAGAGGGTAACAACTATGGCTACACCTTC.

The V call is TRBV2, the J call TRBJ1-5; D not resolved. Germline V lookup: CDR1 SNHLY, CDR2 FYNNEI. Trimming took off 7 bases at V and 8 bases at J, with 12 bases between the two ends. The CDR3 covers 12 residues. This CDR3 is CASTSSPEPQHF. CDR3 nucleotide sequence: TGTGCCAGCACCTCCTCCCCCGAGCCCCAGCATTTT.

The chain links TRBV20-1 to TRBJ1-1, with D perhaps TRBD1 (5 bases). V lost 2 bases, J lost 3 bases, and 13 bases lay in between. This CDR3 has 14 amino acids. The germline V gene encodes CDR1 DFQATT and CDR2 SNEGSKA (reference sequence). The CDR3 DNA reads TGCAGTGCTAGAAGCGGGGGGTTTTACACTGAAGCTTTCTTT. Translating it yields CSARSGGFYTEAFF.

This clonotype was recorded at least ten times. V usage is TRBV7-9 and J usage is TRBJ2-1; 8 positions agree with TRBD1. V dropped 5 bases and J dropped 6; count of bases not matched to a gene: 9. The CDR3 has 15 residues. Germline V CDR1 and CDR2: SEHNR, FQNEAQ (reference sequence). As DNA, the CDR3 is TGTGCCAGCAGCGCTGGACAGGGAAGACGCAATGAGCAGTTCTTC. Its protein is CASSAGQGRRNEQFF.

The chain uses TRBV12-3 or TRBV12-4 and TRBJ1-3; D gene uncertain. Between the trimmed V and J ends, which lost 4 bases and 0 bases, there was a span of 10 bases. The CDR3 is made up of 15 amino acids. CDR3 sequence (DNA): TGTGCCAGCAGTTCCGTGGGGAACTCTGGAAACACCATATATTTT. Its protein product is CASSSVGNSGNTIYF.

The chain combines TRBV3-1 with TRBJ2-5; TRBD2 might be the D (5 bases). Trimming took off 0 bases at V and 8 bases at J, with 10 bases between the two ends. Germline loops: CDR1 LGHDT, CDR2 YNNKEL (reference sequence). CDR3 size: 13 residues. The CDR3 protein is CASSQDVGATQYF. CDR3 bases: TGTGCCAGCAGCCAAGATGTGGGAGCTACCCAGTACTTC.

The V call is TRBV12-3 or TRBV12-4, the J call TRBJ2-5; D not resolved. Trimming pared 6 bases from V and 4 bases from J, leaving 6 bases between. The CDR3 contains 11 residues. The CDR3 reads CASRTAETQYF. CDR3 in DNA: TGTGCCAGCAGGACCGCAGAGACCCAGTACTTC.

This sequence joins TRBV15 and TRBJ2-1, with 7 bases fitting TRBD2. CDR3 length: 15 residues. In germline, CDR1 is LNHNV, CDR2 YYDKDF (reference sequence). Germline trimming cut 0 bases from V and 3 bases from J; bases unmatched to any gene: 2. Here the CDR3 DNA reads TGTGCCACCAGCAGAGATCCGGGGGGCTACAATGAGCAGTTCTTC. It codes for CATSRDPGGYNEQFF.

V gene TRBV19 combines with J gene TRBJ1-4; D ambiguous. V gave up 5 bases and J gave up 14 bases, with 30 bases separating them. This CDR3 has 17 residues. Germline CDR1 reads LNHDA; CDR2 reads SQIVND (reference sequence). CDR3 residues: CASSPQARSTPRRGLFF. The CDR3 DNA is TGTGCCAGTAGTCCTCAGGCCCGCTCTACCCCGCGAAGAGGGCTGTTTTTT.

The table lists this clonotype with a few counts. The chain recombines TRBV4-3 with TRBJ2-7, with D possibly being TRBD1 (6 bases). The V end was cut by 1 base, the J end by 1 base, with 11 bases between. The CDR3 runs to 15 residues. The germline gives CDR1 LGHNA, CDR2 YSLEER. CDR3 coding DNA: TGCGCCAGCAGCCAAGCAGCGGACAGTTCCTACGAGCAGTACTTC. The encoded protein is CASSQAADSSYEQYF.

This clonotype appeared a few times. This chain uses TRBV3-1 with TRBJ2-1, with a possible D match to TRBD2 (6 bases). The CDR3 spans 14 residues. The V end was cut by 4 bases, the J end by 4 bases, with 11 bases between. CDR1 is LGHDT, CDR2 YNNKEL, per germline (reference sequence). CDR3 loop: CASSPRGMYNEQFF. CDR3 sequence (DNA): TGTGCCAGCAGCCCCCGCGGGATGTACAATGAGCAGTTCTTC.

The chain has TRBV4-3 and TRBJ2-3; D gene unclear. Germline assignment: CDR1 LGHNA and CDR2 YSLEER. Trimming stripped 0 bases from V and 3 bases from J, with 10 bases between. The CDR3 consists of 15 residues. CDR3 loop: CASSQEYRRTDTQYF. CDR3 DNA sequence: TGCGCCAGCAGCCAAGAGTATCGCCGGACAGATACGCAGTATTTT.